This T cell receptor (beta chain) was sequenced for a study of post-analysis software for immune sequencing data. Study results and caveats: There were five TRBV segments more frequent in patients than controls, and TRBV5-6, TRBV5-1 and TRBV20-1 were among them. Same-batch preparations were strongly co-clustered by F measure.

cDNA libraries of TCR beta carried unique molecular identifiers. Out of roughly 0.85 to 11 million T cells, roughly 0.5 million cDNA molecules were generated. A single record per CDR3 protein comes from TCRdb applying MiXCR to the PCR reads. The sample records over 700,000 distinct CDR3 sequences, 25% to 30% being singletons. This clonotype was observed a few times. Antigen unknown. Germline assignment: CDR1 SGHDT and CDR2 YYEEEE. V lost 6 bases, J lost 8 bases, and 5 bases stayed unmatched. The CDR3 runs to 12 residues. The rearrangement links TRBV5-6 to TRBJ2-1, with 7 bases aligning to TRBD1. Sequenced: blood. This sequence was found in a girl aged 5-17 years with multiple sclerosis. The CDR3 here is CASTGDSDEQFF. CDR3 bases: TGTGCCAGCACCGGGGACAGCGATGAGCAGTTCTTC.